A single sample gave rise to the 3 T cell receptor beta chains below, sequenced in a study of identical twins. TCRdb recomputed calls from the 5' RACE reads with MiXCR, one row per CDR3 protein. The sample has 540,000 or so distinct CDR3 sequences, 20% to 25% seen once. These data also formed part of another study, on yellow fever vaccine responses in identical twins.

Material: CD4+ T cells sorted from blood. The receptors shown here come from a woman younger than 35 in good health.

This clonotype appeared a few times. The chain joins TRBV12-3 or TRBV12-4 to TRBJ2-7; D perhaps matches TRBD2 (6 bases). Trimming stripped 1 base from V and 6 bases from J, with 10 bases between. The CDR3 loop spans 13 amino acids. CDR3 sequence (DNA): TGTGCCAGCAGTTTAGGAGGAGGGACCGAGCAGTACGTC. It encodes CASSLGGGTEQYV.

The gene calls are TRBV5-5 and TRBJ2-1; 7 positions agree with TRBD2. This CDR3 has 18 amino acids. V was pared by 2 bases and J by 0 bases, with 11 bases of the junction left unmatched. Germline values: CDR1 SGHKS, CDR2 YYEKEE (reference sequence). The CDR3: CASSFPRLAHSSYNEQFF. The DNA of the CDR3 is TGTGCCAGCAGCTTTCCTAGACTAGCCCATAGCTCCTACAATGAGCAGTTCTTC. The complete variable domain, with remaining parts taken from reference TRBV5-5 and TRBJ2-1, reads DAGVTQSPTHLIKTRGQQVTLRCSPISGHKSVSWYQQVLGQGPQFIFQYYEKEERGRGNFPDRFSARQFPNYSSELNVNALLLGDSALYLCASSFPRLAHSSYNEQFFGPGTRLTVL.

This rearrangement joins TRBV3-1 to TRBJ2-1; 12 bases agree with TRBD2. V was pared by 10 bases and J by 6 bases, with 10 bases of the junction left unmatched. Germline lookup yields CDR1 LGHDT and CDR2 YNNKEL (reference sequence). The CDR3 covers 15 residues. This chain's CDR3 is CATDSSGGAFNEQFF. The CDR3 nucleotides read TGTGCCACCGATTCTAGCGGGGGGGCTTTCAATGAGCAGTTCTTC.